This T cell receptor beta chain came from a study of molecular identifiers for immune sequencing clone quantification. As CD8+CD4-CCR7+CD45RA+ cells, naive CD8 T cells were sorted. As previously described, bulk TCR libraries were made using listed TCR primers. TCRdb re-derived calls from the PCR reads in MiXCR, one entry per CDR3 protein. The sample includes about 640,000 distinct CDR3 sequences, about 20% of them seen just once. CDR1 DFQATT and CDR2 SNEGSKA come from the germline V gene (reference sequence). The trim removed 1 base at V and 4 bases at J, leaving 4 bases unmatched. This CDR3 comprises 15 residues.

The chain joins TRBV20-1 to TRBJ2-1; 10 bases map to TRBD2. The TCR originated in a human donor in good health. Some libraries in this study had Jurkat cell RNA spiked in. Sequenced sample: naive CD8+ T cells from blood, with Jurkat cell RNA spiked in. Specified subset: FACS-sorted CD8+CD4-CCR7+CD45RA+ naive T cells. CDR3: CSARGASGGYNEQFF. The CDR3 nucleotides are TGCAGTGCTAGAGGGGCTAGCGGGGGTTACAATGAGCAGTTCTTC.